This T cell receptor (beta chain) originates from a study of T cell responses to AZD1222 COVID-19 vaccine. Overall study findings and caveats: Most donors were white British and more were female, and clonal diversity was possibly underestimated. The peak T cell response came first, and repertoires were sampled only after it.

CDR1 and CDR2 (germline): SNHLY, FYNNEI. The ends were cut back, 8 bases at V and 4 bases at J, with 17 bases in the middle. The CDR3 length is 14 residues. About this clone itself: Its antigen is unknown.

Profiled with immunoSEQ multiplex PCR; TCRdb holds only in-frame clones, not every one. The repertoire holds about 200,000 clones, with roughly 92% as singletons. The genes are TRBV2 and TRBJ1-2, with D maybe TRBD1 (5 bases). The sequences come from peripheral blood, collected on day 0 of AZD1222 vaccination. The sequence was obtained from an adult in good health. This CDR3 is CASARTLWSYGYTF. CDR3 in DNA: TGTGCCAGCGCTCGGACATTGTGGAGCTATGGCTACACCTTC.